This TCR beta chain was identified during a study of shared clonotypes between healthy human individuals (dated by TCRdb to between 2020 and 2021). For the wider study: A couple of women and a few men aged 18 to 49 years were included in the cohort. To estimate repertoire size and how much clonotypes are shared between individuals, the study performed deep sequencing of blood TCR repertoires from 4 to 6 healthy adults. To increase sequencing depth and limit assay-specific biases, different laboratories used diverse techniques to prepare libraries and sequence TCR repertoires. For each donor, CD4 naive and CD4 memory were each given three plates, CD8 naive was given two plates, and CD8 memory was given one plate. Each donor's leukapheresis produced roughly between roughly 0.85 and 9 billion PBMCs. Beyond this particular receptor, the publication reports: Rarefaction of sorted-subset datasets indicated incomplete sequencing despite the large sequencing depth. Pairwise subsampling indicated that sequencing depth was expected to affect the degree of clonotype sharing among donors. Naive subsets generally had larger estimated clonotype richness than memory subsets did. Compared with non-shared clonotypes, clonotypes shared by all four sorted-subset donors had higher generation probabilities. Sampling was limited to blood, and TCR repertoires in tissue likely differ from TCR repertoires in blood. Approximately 5% of naive CD4, around 3.5% of naive CD8, 2.3% of memory CD4, and approximately 0.39% of memory CD8 clonotypes were shared across several donors. The genetic and exposure-history diversity represented was limited by the small number of donors.

CDR3 length: 15 amino acids, cysteine to phenylalanine. This entry keeps only the CDR3 DNA: 45 bases, framed from base 1. V is shortened by 5 bases, J by 0 bases, and the region joining them spans 11 bases. CDR1 and CDR2 were assigned from the germline V gene as MGHRA and YSYEKL. Comment on this clone: What antigen it recognizes has not been identified. Per-base qualities were not stored, and no clone one base away is much larger.

TCR CDR3 regions were amplified from genomic DNA by multiplex PCR using the deep immunoSEQ assay. Extracted genomic DNA from each cell subset was spread evenly across all wells of several immunoSEQ 96-well plates, with each plate serving as a replicate. For sorted subsets, about 220 ng of genomic DNA, equivalent to 25,000 to 35,000 T cell genomes, went into each replicate PCR. The purified libraries were quantified using a Qubit 3.0 fluorometer, sized with a Bioanalyzer 2100, and then quantified again using the KAPA Library Quantification kit. Every immunoSEQ 96-well plate was sequenced on a dedicated single-read 150-cycle Illumina NextSeq 550 flow cell. For the original study's pipeline: Because the immunoSEQ output included only junctional sequences and no quality scores, the filtering could not be the same as the filtering used for full-length reads. Sequences were annotated with PyIR, a Python wrapper for IgBLAST v1.9, using IMGT germline references to assign V/J genes and CDR3. Reads were removed for weak V/J assignments (E-value above 1e-6), missing CDR3, stop codons, out-of-frame junctions, or ambiguous translated residues. V3J clonotypes were defined by identical inferred V gene, J gene, and CDR3 amino acid sequence. The percentage overlap between two repertoires was calculated by dividing the number of shared unique clonotypes by the size of the smaller repertoire. Richness of each repertoire was evaluated using RTK rarefaction, the Chao1 estimator, and Recon v2.1 estimates of unobserved clonotypes. OLGA was used to compute generation probabilities for all TCRbeta clonotypes that the gDNA method yielded from several donors. The clones in this table, taken by TCRdb from immuneACCESS, are in-frame only. Not every clone is retained; where verified, under half of the shortfall comes from an unresolved V gene, and the cause of the rest is unknown. V and J calls and clone size are those listed in that table; D and trimming were worked out from the DNA. For this sample the table gives 1.5 million to 2.5 million clones, of which less than 95% were detected only once. Together, the top ten hold 1% to 1.5% of the sample.

CD8 naive samples consisted of CD45RO-negative cells that were positively selected for CCR7, yielding a CD45RA+CCR7+ population without TemRA cells. Healthy HIV-negative adults with no recently reported acute infections or vaccinations were included as donors. Every donor was a Caucasian adult living in Nashville, Tennessee, USA. After blood collection by leukapheresis, PBMCs were isolated using Ficoll-Histopaque density gradient centrifugation and then cryopreserved in the vapor phase of liquid nitrogen. Purity and quantity of every magnetically sorted T cell population were checked by analytical flow cytometry. Genomic DNA was isolated from every sorted fraction and measured by UV absorbance on a Nanodrop 2000c.

This clonotype was obtained from a man aged 18 to 35 in good health. Sequences were obtained from naive CD8+ T cells sorted from blood. What this sample's cell subset or site label stands for: CD45RA+CCR7+. The chain couples TRBV4-1 to TRBJ2-1; TRBD1 is perhaps the D gene, given 6 matching bases. The base sequence is TGCGCCAGCAGCAGGACAGCAAGCTCCTACAATGAGCAGTTCTTC. Its product reads: CASSRTASSYNEQFF.